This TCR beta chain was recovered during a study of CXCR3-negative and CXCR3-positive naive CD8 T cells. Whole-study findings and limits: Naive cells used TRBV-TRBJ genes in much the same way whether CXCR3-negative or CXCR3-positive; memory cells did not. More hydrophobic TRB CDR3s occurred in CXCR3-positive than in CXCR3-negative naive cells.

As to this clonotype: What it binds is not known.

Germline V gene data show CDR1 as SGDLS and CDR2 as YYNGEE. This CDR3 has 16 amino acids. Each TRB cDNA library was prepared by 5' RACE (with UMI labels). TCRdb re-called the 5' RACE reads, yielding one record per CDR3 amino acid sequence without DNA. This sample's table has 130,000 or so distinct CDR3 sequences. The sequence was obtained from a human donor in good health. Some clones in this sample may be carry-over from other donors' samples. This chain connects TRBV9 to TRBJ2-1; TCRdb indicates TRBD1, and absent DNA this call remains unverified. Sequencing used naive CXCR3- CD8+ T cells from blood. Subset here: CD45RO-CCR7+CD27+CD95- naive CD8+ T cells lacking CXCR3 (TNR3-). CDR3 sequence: CASSVLTGVSYNEQFF.